This TCR beta chain was recorded in a study of blood T cell repertoires in COVID-19. Under the authors' procedure: Amplification of reference gene primers provided the estimated nucleated cell counts. Assay: immunoSEQ multiplex PCR; the TCRdb copy retains only in-frame clones and omits some. V, J and clone size reflect that table, while D and trimming were determined from the DNA. The sample consists of around 400,000 clones, about 90% of them appearing once. Germline V lookup: CDR1 KGHSH, CDR2 LQKENI. The CDR3 covers 16 residues. The ends lost 4 bases at V and 2 bases at J; junction bases unmatched: 9. Participants were aged about 18 to 100 years from 20 to 30 US areas. Cohorts were assigned according to the clinical history that participants reported. All recovered Cohort 3 donors got two negative PCRs, got clearance, or saw symptom resolution.

This sequence originates from a young woman who had recovered from COVID-19. The sequenced sample was PBMCs or T cells enriched from blood (not recorded which). The chain uses TRBV18 and TRBJ2-3; the match to TRBD2 covers 7 bases. The CDR3 DNA sequence: TGTGCCAGCTCACTCCTCTCAGCGGGGACCACAGATACGCAGTATTTT. As protein: CASSLLSAGTTDTQYF.